The 15 T cell receptor beta chains below all came from one sample that was sequenced in a study of Graves' ophthalmopathy and Graves' hyperthyroidism. The TCR beta CDR3 regions underwent amplification from RNA transcripts. HTBI primers served in a first-round RT-PCR, which a second-round multiplex PCR followed. TCRdb re-derived calls from the multiplex PCR reads in MiXCR, one entry per CDR3 protein. The table has 200,000 to 250,000 distinct CDR3 sequences, about 22% seen once. The source material was peripheral blood. Receptors originate from a woman aged 50 to 60 with Graves' ophthalmopathy.

Many counts were recorded for this clonotype. The rearrangement links TRBV28 to TRBJ2-7; unclear D gene. Germline V CDR1 and CDR2: MDHEN, SYDVKM. Trimming left V 5 bases short and J 0 bases short, with 5 bases between. The CDR3 contains 12 residues. CDR3 DNA sequence: TGTGCCAGCAGTGGGAACTCCTACGAGCAGTACTTC. This codes for CASSGNSYEQYF.

This clonotype was observed many times. The chain uses TRBV9 and TRBJ2-3, with 7 bases fitting TRBD2. The CDR3 spans 14 residues. The V and J ends lost 6 bases and 6 bases, in that order; junction bases with no gene match: 10. Germline values: CDR1 SGDLS, CDR2 YYNGEE. This CDR3 is CASTPGLHSDTQYF. CDR3 sequence (DNA): TGTGCCAGCACCCCGGGACTACACAGTGATACGCAGTATTTT. Combining the CDR3 with reference TRBV9 and TRBJ2-3 gives the whole variable domain DSGVTQTPKHLITATGQRVTLRCSPRSGDLSVYWYQQSLDQGLQFLIQYYNGEERAKGNILERFSAQQFPDLHSELNLSSLELGDSALYFCASTPGLHSDTQYFGPGTRLTVL.

This clonotype appeared once. The J gene is TRBJ2-5, the V gene TRBV28; perhaps TRBD2 as D (5 bases). V gave up 4 bases and J gave up 5 bases, with 20 bases separating them. The CDR3 runs 16 residues. Per the germline V gene, CDR1 is MDHEN and CDR2 is SYDVKM. CDR3 sequence (DNA): TGTGCCAGCAGTTACTCGCGTTTTGCGGGCGGGGAGACCCAGTACTTC. Translation: CASSYSRFAGGETQYF.

This clonotype has a count of ten or more. The rearrangement links TRBV5-1 to TRBJ2-2, with 8 bases that match TRBD2. Germline V CDR1 and CDR2: SGHRS, YFSETQ. The CDR3 is 16 residues long. J gave up 1 base and V 2 bases, and 4 bases lay outside the gene matches. CDR3 protein: CASSLVTSGNTGELFF. CDR3 sequence (DNA): TGCGCCAGCAGCTTAGTTACTAGCGGGAACACCGGGGAGCTGTTTTTT.

This chain links TRBV6-1 with TRBJ2-6; D is ambiguous. CDR1 is MNHNS and CDR2 is SASEGT in the germline V gene. The CDR3 contains 17 residues. The V end was cut by 1 base, the J end by 0 bases, with 10 bases between. CDR3 region: CASSEGTGLSGANVLTF. CDR3 nucleotides: TGTGCCAGCAGTGAAGGTACGGGCCTCTCTGGGGCCAACGTCCTGACTTTC.

This clonotype was seen repeatedly, ten times or more. The chain couples TRBV9 to TRBJ2-5; D gene ambiguous. In germline, CDR1 is SGDLS, CDR2 YYNGEE. The CDR3 runs 11 residues. The V end was cut by 3 bases, the J end by 5 bases, with 5 bases between. Here the CDR3 reads CASSDEETQYF. DNA for the CDR3: TGTGCCAGCAGCGACGAGGAGACCCAGTACTTC.

The V call is TRBV12-3 or TRBV12-4, the J call TRBJ2-5, with D possibly TRBD2 on 5 matching bases. There are 14 residues in the CDR3. V was clipped by 3 bases and J by 5 bases, with 13 bases between them. CDR3 in DNA: TGTGCCAGCAGTTTGACGGCTAGCCTGGAGACCCAGTACTTC. Translating it yields CASSLTASLETQYF.

In this sample, this clonotype turned up many times. The V call is TRBV7-2, the J call TRBJ1-6; D not certain. The germline V and J ends were trimmed by 5 bases and 2 bases, with 13 bases remaining between them. The CDR3 length is 16 residues. Germline V gene lookup returns CDR1 SGHTA and CDR2 FQGNSA. Here the CDR3 DNA reads TGTGCCAGCAGCCCCTCTAGCAGCACCTATAATTCACCCCTCCACTTT. This codes for CASSPSSSTYNSPLHF.

J is TRBJ1-2 and V is TRBV2; D may be TRBD1 (5 bases). Per germline, CDR1 SNHLY and CDR2 FYNNEI. The CDR3 is 15 amino acids. The V end lost 2 bases, the J end lost 5 bases, and 15 bases lay between the germline ends. Written as DNA, the CDR3 is TGTGCCAGCAGTGAATATCGGGGCCCGGCGTATGGCTACACCTTC. Amino acid sequence: CASSEYRGPAYGYTF.

This clonotype has a count of ten or more. The chain has TRBV20-1 and TRBJ2-7; no definite D call. Germline CDR1 and CDR2: DFQATT and SNEGSKA (reference sequence). V was pared by 5 bases and J by 5 bases, with 10 bases between. CDR3 length equals 11 residues. CDR3 nucleotides: TGCAGTGCTGAGGATAACCACGAGCAGTACTTC. It specifies CSAEDNHEQYF.

This clonotype was observed at least ten times. The CDR3 spells CSTNPEVGSNYGYTF. The CDR3 DNA is TGCAGCACCAACCCGGAGGTGGGGTCTAACTATGGCTACACCTTC. The chain couples TRBV20-1 to TRBJ1-2; D unclear. Germline V gene sequence: CDR1 DFQATT, CDR2 SNEGSKA (reference sequence). The CDR3 runs 15 residues.

This clonotype occurred many times. The chain has TRBV20-1 and TRBJ2-7; D tentatively fits TRBD1 or TRBD2 (5 bases each). The V and J ends lost 3 bases and 0 bases respectively, with 15 bases between them. CDR3 length: 15 residues. Germline V CDR1 and CDR2: DFQATT, SNEGSKA (reference sequence). The CDR3 loop is CSARGVGSPSYEQYF. The CDR3 nucleotides are TGCAGTGCTAGGGGGGTAGGGAGCCCCTCCTACGAGCAGTACTTC.

Worth noting for this clonotype: A much more abundant neighbour one base away suggests this may be a read error. The chain employs TRBV5-1 and TRBJ2-5; D ambiguous. Germline CDR1 is SGHRS and CDR2 is YFSETQ. The CDR3 has 11 amino acids. Written as DNA, the CDR3 is TGCGCCAGCAGATATAAAGAGACCCCGTACTTC. It is translated as CASRYKETPYF.

In this sample, this clonotype turned up many times. V usage is TRBV7-8 and J usage is TRBJ1-1; no clear D gene. Trimming cost V 0 bases and J 1 base, with 15 bases left between them. The CDR3 loop spans 17 amino acids. Germline V CDR1 and CDR2: SGHVS, FQNEAQ. The chain's CDR3 is CASSLAGGRMWNTEAFF. CDR3 sequence (DNA): TGTGCCAGCAGCTTAGCGGGCGGACGGATGTGGAACACTGAAGCTTTCTTT.

This clonotype was recorded many times. The V call is TRBV12-3 or TRBV12-4, the J call TRBJ1-1; D is undetermined. Trimming pared 7 bases from V and 0 bases from J, leaving 9 bases between. The CDR3 is 13 residues long. The CDR3 DNA reads as TGTGCCAGCACGCAACAGATGAACACTGAAGCTTTCTTT. This encodes CASTQQMNTEAFF.